This T cell receptor beta chain was observed in a study of ipilimumab plus nivolumab after autologous stem cell transplantation. Starting 14 to 28 days after autologous transplant, ipilimumab 1 mg/kg was given. Clones were read by immunoSEQ multiplex PCR, and TCRdb kept only the in-frame ones, dropping some. The data hold about 20,000 clones, with roughly 69% observed a single time. The ends lost 4 bases at V and 2 bases at J; junction bases unmatched: 11. CDR1 is SGHNT and CDR2 is YYREEE in the germline V gene (reference sequence). This CDR3 contains 16 residues. The V call is TRBV5-4, the J call TRBJ2-7; 8 nucleotides match TRBD1. Source: PBMCs, taken in a trial of ipilimumab plus nivolumab as post-transplant consolidation. The receptor was derived from a male donor with diffuse large B-cell lymphoma. This CDR3 is CASSPGQGHYPYEQYF. Here the CDR3 DNA reads TGTGCCAGCAGCCCCGGACAGGGCCATTACCCCTACGAGCAGTACTTC.